The clone carrying this T cell receptor (beta chain) was seen more than once but under ten times. Antigen unknown. The Oncomine TCR Beta short-read assay sequenced DNA from cultured CD4+ T cells. TCRdb recomputed calls from the PCR reads with MiXCR, one row per CDR3 protein. Of 20,000 to 30,000 distinct CDR3 sequences listed, about 31% are singletons. V was clipped by 5 bases and J by 8 bases, with 9 bases between them. This CDR3 spans 11 amino acids. CDR1 is MNHNS and CDR2 is SASEGT in the germline V gene. The data originate from a study of vaccination and CD4 T cells after COVID-19. Study background: Convalescent donors: six male, four female; seven Caucasian, two Asian, one multiracial, two Hispanic. The post-COVID samples were taken a median approximately 95 days after diagnosis, anywhere from 35 to 161. Findings and caveats of the study: A nonsignificant median increase from 21 to 38 SARS-CoV-2-reactive clonotypes was observed.

Time point of the sample: late sampling 161 to 241 days after vaccination in three convalescent patients. Treatment in this sample: roughly 10-day PBMC culture with coronavirus spike peptide pools or control peptides (ViraFEST assay). The ViraFEST method relied on peptide pools to expand antigen-specific T cells, followed by TCR sequencing. The TCR originated in a human donor who had recovered from COVID-19. Sequenced here: CD4+ T cells from blood, cultured in vitro, sampled about 7 months after SARS-CoV-2 vaccination. The chain employs TRBV6-1 and TRBJ1-1; a weak D match, TRBD1 (6 bases). The CDR3 sequence: CASSLGTEAFF. CDR3 nucleotide sequence: TGTGCCAGCAGTCTCGGGACAGAAGCTTTCTTT.